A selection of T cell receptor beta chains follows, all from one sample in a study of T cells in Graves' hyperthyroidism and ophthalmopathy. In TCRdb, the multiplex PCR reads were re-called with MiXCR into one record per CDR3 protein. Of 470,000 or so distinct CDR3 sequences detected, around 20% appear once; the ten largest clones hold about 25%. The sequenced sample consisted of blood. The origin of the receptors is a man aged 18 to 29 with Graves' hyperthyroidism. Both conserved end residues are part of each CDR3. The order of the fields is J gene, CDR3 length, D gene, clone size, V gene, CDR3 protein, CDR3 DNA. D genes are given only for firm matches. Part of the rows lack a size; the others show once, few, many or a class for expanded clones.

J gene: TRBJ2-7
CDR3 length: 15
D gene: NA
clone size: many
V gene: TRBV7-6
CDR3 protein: CASSFSWERPYEQYF
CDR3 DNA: TGTGCCAGCAGTTTCTCCTGGGAGAGGCCCTACGAGCAGTACTTC

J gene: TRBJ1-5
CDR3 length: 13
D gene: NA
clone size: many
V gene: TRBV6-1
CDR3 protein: CAGRLDSNQPQHF
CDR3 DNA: TGTGCCGGTAGACTGGACAGCAATCAGCCCCAGCATTTT

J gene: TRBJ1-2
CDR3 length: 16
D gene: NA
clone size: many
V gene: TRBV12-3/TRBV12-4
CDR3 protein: CASSFLLGPKNYGYTF
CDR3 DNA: TGTGCCAGCAGTTTTCTGCTAGGGCCCAAGAACTATGGCTACACCTTC

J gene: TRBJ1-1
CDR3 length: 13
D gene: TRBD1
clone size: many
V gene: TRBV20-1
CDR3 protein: CSARTGGGSEAFF
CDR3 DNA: TGCAGTGCTAGGACAGGGGGAGGTTCGGAAGCTTTCTTT

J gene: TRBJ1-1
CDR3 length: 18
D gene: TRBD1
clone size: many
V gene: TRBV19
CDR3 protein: CASSTAGQTELLNTEAFF
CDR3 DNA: TGTGCCAGTAGTACTGCGGGACAGACAGAATTATTGAACACTGAAGCTTTCTTT

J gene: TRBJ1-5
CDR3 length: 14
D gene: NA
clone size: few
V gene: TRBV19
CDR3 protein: CASSPAGGVQPQHF
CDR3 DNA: TGTGCCAGTAGTCCAGCCGGAGGGGTTCAGCCCCAGCATTTT

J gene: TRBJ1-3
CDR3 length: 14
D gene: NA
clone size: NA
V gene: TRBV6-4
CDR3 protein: CASGTGSSGNTIYF
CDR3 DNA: TGTGCCAGCGGTACAGGGTCTTCGGGAAACACCATATATTTT

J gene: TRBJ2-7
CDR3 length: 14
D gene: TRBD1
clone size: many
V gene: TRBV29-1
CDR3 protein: CSVLDRGINYEQYF
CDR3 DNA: TGCAGCGTCCTAGACAGGGGAATAAACTACGAGCAGTACTTC

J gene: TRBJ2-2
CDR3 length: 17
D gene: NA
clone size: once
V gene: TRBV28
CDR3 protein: CASSRFPGRHNTGELFF
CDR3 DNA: TGTGCCAGCAGTAGATTTCCGGGACGGCATAACACCGGGGAGCTGTTTTTT

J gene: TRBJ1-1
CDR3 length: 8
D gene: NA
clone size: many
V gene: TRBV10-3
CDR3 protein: CAIREAFF
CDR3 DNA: TGTGCCATCAGGGAAGCTTTCTTT

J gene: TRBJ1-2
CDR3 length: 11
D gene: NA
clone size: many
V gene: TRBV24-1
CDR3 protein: CATSGGYGYTF
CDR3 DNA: TGTGCCACCAGTGGGGGGTATGGCTACACCTTC

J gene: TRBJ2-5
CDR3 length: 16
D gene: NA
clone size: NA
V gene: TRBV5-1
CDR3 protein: CASSLGGSEVVRTQYF
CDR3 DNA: TGCGCCAGCAGCTTGGGGGGCTCTGAGGTAGTGAGAACCCAGTACTTC

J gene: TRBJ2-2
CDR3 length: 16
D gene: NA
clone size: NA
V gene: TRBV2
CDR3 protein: CASSAGDSPNTGELFF
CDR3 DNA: TGTGCCAGCAGTGCAGGGGACTCCCCGAACACCGGGGAGCTGTTTTTT

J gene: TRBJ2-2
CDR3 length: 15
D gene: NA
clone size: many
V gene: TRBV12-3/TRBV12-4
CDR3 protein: CATRAGQRDTGELFF
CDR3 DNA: TGTGCCACCCGAGCGGGACAGCGGGATACCGGGGAGCTGTTTTTT

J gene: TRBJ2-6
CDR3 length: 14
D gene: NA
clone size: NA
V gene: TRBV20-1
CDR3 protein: CSAREVAGANVLTF
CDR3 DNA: TGCAGTGCTAGAGAGGTGGCTGGGGCCAACGTCCTGACTTTC

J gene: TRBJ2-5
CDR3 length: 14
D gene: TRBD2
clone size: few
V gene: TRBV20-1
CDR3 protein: CSARDPAGGETQYF
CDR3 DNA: TGCAGTGCTAGAGATCCGGCGGGGGGGGAGACCCAGTACTTC

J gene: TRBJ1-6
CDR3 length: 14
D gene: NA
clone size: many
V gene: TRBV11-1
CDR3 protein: CASSFGHRGSPLHF
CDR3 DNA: TGTGCCAGCAGCTTCGGCCATCGAGGTTCACCCCTCCACTTT

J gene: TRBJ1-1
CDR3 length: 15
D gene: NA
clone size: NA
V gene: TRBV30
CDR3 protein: CAWSVLGGANTEAFF
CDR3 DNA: TGTGCCTGGAGTGTACTAGGGGGAGCGAACACTGAAGCTTTCTTT

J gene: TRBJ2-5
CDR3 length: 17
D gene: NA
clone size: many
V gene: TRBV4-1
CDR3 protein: CASSHPGGGPIQETQYF
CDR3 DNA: TGCGCCAGCAGCCACCCAGGGGGGGGACCTATCCAAGAGACCCAGTACTTC

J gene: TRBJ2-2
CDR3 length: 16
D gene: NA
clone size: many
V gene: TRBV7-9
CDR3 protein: CASSLVVGENTGELFF
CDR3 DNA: TGTGCCAGCAGCTTAGTCGTTGGGGAGAACACCGGGGAGCTGTTTTTT

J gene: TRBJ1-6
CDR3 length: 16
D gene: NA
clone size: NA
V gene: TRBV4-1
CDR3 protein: CASSPKGVPDNSPLHF
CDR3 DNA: TGCGCCAGCAGCCCGAAGGGAGTACCTGATAATTCACCCCTCCACTTT

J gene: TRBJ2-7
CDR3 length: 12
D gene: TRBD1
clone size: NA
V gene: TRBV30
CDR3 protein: CAWSGQDYEQYF
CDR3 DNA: TGTGCCTGGAGCGGACAGGATTACGAGCAGTACTTC

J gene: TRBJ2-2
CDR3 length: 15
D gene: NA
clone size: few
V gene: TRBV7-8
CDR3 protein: CASSPRLRGTGELFF
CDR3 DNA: TGTGCCAGCAGCCCCCGGTTACGGGGGACCGGGGAGCTGTTTTTT

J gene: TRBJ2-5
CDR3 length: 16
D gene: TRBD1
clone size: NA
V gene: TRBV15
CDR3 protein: CATSRAGTGGDETQYF
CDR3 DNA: TGTGCCACCAGCAGAGCAGGGACAGGGGGCGATGAGACCCAGTACTTC

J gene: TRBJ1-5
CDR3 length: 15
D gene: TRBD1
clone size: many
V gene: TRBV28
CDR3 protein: CASSLRPGGIQPQHF
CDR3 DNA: TGTGCCAGCAGTTTGAGGCCAGGGGGTATTCAGCCCCAGCATTTT

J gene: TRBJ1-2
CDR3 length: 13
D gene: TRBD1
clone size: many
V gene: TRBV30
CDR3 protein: CACADRDKGGYTF
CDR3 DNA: TGTGCCTGCGCTGACAGGGACAAGGGTGGCTACACCTTC

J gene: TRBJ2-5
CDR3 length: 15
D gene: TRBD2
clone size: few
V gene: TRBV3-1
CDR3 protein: CASRPTGTMRKTQYF
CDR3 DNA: TGTGCCAGCAGACCGACCGGGACTATGCGGAAGACCCAGTACTTC

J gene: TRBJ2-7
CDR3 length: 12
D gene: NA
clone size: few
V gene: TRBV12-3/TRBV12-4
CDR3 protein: CASSLERSEQYF
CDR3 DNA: TGTGCCAGCAGTTTAGAGCGCTCGGAGCAGTACTTC

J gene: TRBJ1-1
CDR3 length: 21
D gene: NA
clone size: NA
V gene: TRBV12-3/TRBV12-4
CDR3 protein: CASSLRKSTSNTRPKNTEAFF
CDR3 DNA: TGTGCCAGCAGTTTACGCAAGAGCACCAGCAACACCCGTCCAAAGAACACTGAAGCTTTCTTT

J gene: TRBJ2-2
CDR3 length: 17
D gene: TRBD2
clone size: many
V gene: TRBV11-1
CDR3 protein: CASSAPGLAVNTGELFF
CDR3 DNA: TGTGCCAGCAGCGCGCCCGGACTAGCGGTGAACACCGGGGAGCTGTTTTTT

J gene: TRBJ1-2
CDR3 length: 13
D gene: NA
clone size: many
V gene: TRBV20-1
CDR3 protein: CSARDSLFYGYTF
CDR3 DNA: TGCAGTGCTAGAGATAGTCTGTTTTATGGCTACACCTTC

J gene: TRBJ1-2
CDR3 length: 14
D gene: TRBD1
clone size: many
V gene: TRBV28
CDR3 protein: CASSEGTGVYGYTF
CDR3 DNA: TGTGCCAGCAGTGAGGGAACAGGGGTCTATGGCTACACCTTC

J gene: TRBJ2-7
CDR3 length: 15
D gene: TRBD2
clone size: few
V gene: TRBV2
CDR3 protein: CAIQTSGSRSYEQYF
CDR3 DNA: TGTGCCATTCAGACTAGCGGAAGCCGCTCCTACGAGCAGTACTTC

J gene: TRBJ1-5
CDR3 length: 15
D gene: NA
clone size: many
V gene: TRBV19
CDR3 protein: CASSLGRESNQPQHF
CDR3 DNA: TGTGCCAGTTCCCTCGGCAGAGAAAGCAATCAGCCCCAGCATTTT

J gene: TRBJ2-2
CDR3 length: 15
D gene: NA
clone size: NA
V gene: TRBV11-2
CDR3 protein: CASSLDRGITGELFF
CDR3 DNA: TGTGCCAGCAGCTTAGATCGGGGTATCACCGGGGAGCTGTTTTTT

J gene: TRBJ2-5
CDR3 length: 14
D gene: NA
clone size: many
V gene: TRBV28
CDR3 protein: CASSSQGTIETQYF
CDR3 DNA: TGTGCCAGCAGTTCCCAGGGGACAATAGAGACCCAGTACTTC

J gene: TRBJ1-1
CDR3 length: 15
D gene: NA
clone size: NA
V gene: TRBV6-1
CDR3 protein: CASCTSPGTNTEAFF
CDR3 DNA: TGTGCCAGCTGTACCTCCCCAGGGACGAACACTGAAGCTTTCTTT

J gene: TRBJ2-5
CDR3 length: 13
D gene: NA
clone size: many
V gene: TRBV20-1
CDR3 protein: CSVPTELQETQYF
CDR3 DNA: TGCAGTGTTCCGACGGAGCTACAAGAGACCCAGTACTTC

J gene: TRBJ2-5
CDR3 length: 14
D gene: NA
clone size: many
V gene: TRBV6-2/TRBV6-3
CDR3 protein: CASSYVAEQETQYF
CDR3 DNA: TGTGCCAGCAGTTACGTCGCGGAACAAGAGACCCAGTACTTC

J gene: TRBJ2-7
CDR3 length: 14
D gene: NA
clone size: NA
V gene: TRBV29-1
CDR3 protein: CSASVTFSSYEQYF
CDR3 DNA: TGCAGCGCGTCCGTTACTTTTAGCTCCTACGAGCAGTACTTC

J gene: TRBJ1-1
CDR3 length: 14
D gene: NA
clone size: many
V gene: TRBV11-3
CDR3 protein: CASSSPDSRAEAFF
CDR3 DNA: TGTGCCAGCAGCTCTCCAGACTCCCGGGCTGAAGCTTTCTTT

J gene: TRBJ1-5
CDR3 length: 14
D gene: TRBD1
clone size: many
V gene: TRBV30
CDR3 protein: CAWSTGQGGQPQHF
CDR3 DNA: TGTGCCTGGAGTACGGGACAGGGAGGTCAGCCCCAGCATTTT

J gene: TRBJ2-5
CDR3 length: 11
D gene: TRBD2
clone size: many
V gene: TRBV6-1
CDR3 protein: CAGTSEETQYF
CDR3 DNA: TGTGCTGGCACTAGCGAGGAGACCCAGTACTTC

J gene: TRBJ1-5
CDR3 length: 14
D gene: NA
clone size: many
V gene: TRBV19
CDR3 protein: CASSPMSQRAPTGF
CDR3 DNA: TGTGCCAGTAGCCCAATGTCCCAGCGGGCCCCCACGGGCTTT

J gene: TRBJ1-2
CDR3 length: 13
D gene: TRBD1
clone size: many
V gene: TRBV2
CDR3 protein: CASNDRGLNGYTF
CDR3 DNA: TGTGCCAGCAACGACAGGGGGCTGAATGGCTACACCTTC

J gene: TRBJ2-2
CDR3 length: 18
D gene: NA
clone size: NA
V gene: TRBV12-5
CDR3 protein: CASGLGYPPGPNTGELFF
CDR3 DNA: TGTGCTAGTGGTTTGGGGTACCCCCCCGGCCCCAACACCGGGGAGCTGTTTTTT